This TCR beta chain was profiled in a study of blood T cell repertoires in COVID-19. The trim removed 0 bases at V and 2 bases at J, leaving 6 bases unmatched. CDR3 length: 17 residues. Germline CDR1 and CDR2: SGHVS and FQNEAQ. Per the authors' pipeline: Estimates of nucleated cell counts were drawn from the amplification of reference gene primers. Only in-frame clones appear in the TCRdb table, and some are missing; sequencing was by immunoSEQ multiplex PCR. That table supplies the V and J calls and clone size; D and trimming were determined from the DNA. The table records about 300,000 clones, around 84% of them present only once. Participant ages covered about 18 to 95 years across 24 US areas.

The chain links TRBV7-8 to TRBJ2-1; 8 positions agree with TRBD2. The sequence came from a woman aged 18-29 years who had recovered from COVID-19. The sequenced material came from PBMCs or T cells enriched from blood (not recorded which). The CDR3 sequence: CASSLAGLGLTYNEQFF. The CDR3 DNA reads as TGTGCCAGCAGCTTAGCGGGACTAGGGCTTACCTACAATGAGCAGTTCTTC.